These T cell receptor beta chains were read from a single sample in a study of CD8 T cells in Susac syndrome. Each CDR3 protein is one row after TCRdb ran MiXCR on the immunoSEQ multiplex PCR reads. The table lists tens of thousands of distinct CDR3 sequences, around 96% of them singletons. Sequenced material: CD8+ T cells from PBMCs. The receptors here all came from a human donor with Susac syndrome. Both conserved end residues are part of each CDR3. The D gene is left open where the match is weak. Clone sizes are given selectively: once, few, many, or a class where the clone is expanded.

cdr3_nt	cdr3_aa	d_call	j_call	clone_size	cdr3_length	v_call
TGTGCCAGTAAGGGCGGGGAAGAGACCCAGTACTTC	CASKGGEETQYF	NA	TRBJ2-5	NA	12	TRBV19
TGTGCCAGCAGTGTCACAGGCAATTCACCCCTCCACTTT	CASSVTGNSPLHF	NA	TRBJ1-6	NA	13	TRBV27
TGTGCCAGTAGTATAGGGACAGGGGGCACAGATACGCAGTATTTT	CASSIGTGGTDTQYF	TRBD1	TRBJ2-3	NA	15	TRBV19
TGTGCCAGTAGTATAGCTCGCGGGATCGGCAATCAGCCCCAGCATTTT	CASSIARGIGNQPQHF	NA	TRBJ1-5	NA	16	TRBV19
TGTGCCAGCAGGGACAGGGGGCTAGGAGAGACCCAGTACTTC	CASRDRGLGETQYF	TRBD1	TRBJ2-5	NA	14	TRBV2
TGCGCCAGCACGGACCTCGACACTGAAGCTTTCTTT	CASTDLDTEAFF	NA	TRBJ1-1	NA	12	TRBV5-1
TGTGCCAGCAGTTTAGGGCATAGCAATCAGCCCCAGCATTTT	CASSLGHSNQPQHF	NA	TRBJ1-5	NA	14	TRBV27
TGTGCCAGCAGCCCCCCACCGGGACAGAAATACAATGGAGGGCAGTTCTTC	CASSPPPGQKYNGGQFF	TRBD1	TRBJ2-1	few	17	TRBV7-8
TGCGCCAGCAGCCAAGATGGGACGGGGATAGTAGCTAACTATGGCTACACCTTC	CASSQDGTGIVANYGYTF	NA	TRBJ1-2	NA	18	TRBV4-3
TGTGCCAGCAGCTTAAATGATGACACTGAAGCTTTCTTT	CASSLNDDTEAFF	NA	TRBJ1-1	NA	13	TRBV7-3
TGCGCCAGCAGCCTAGGAGTGGGGTTTGAGCAGTTCTTC	CASSLGVGFEQFF	NA	TRBJ2-1	NA	13	TRBV4-3
TGTGCCAGCTCACAGGGGGGCCCTAGCACAGATACGCAGTATTTT	CASSQGGPSTDTQYF	NA	TRBJ2-3	NA	15	TRBV18
TGTGCCAGCAGTTCGGATGGCTACACCTTC	CASSSDGYTF	NA	TRBJ1-2	once	10	TRBV28
TGCAGGGGGACTAGCGGGGGGCGAGAGACCCAGTACTTC	CRGTSGGRETQYF	TRBD2	TRBJ2-5	NA	13	TRBV20-1
TGCAGCGTTGGCTCCAGAAGCTCCTACGAGCAGTACTTC	CSVGSRSSYEQYF	NA	TRBJ2-7	NA	13	TRBV29-1
TGTGCCAGCAGCCAAGATGAGACCCAGTACTTC	CASSQDETQYF	NA	TRBJ2-5	NA	11	TRBV4-2
TGTGCCAGCAGCTTCAAACGGGGCAGCACCGGGGAGCTGTTTTTT	CASSFKRGSTGELFF	NA	TRBJ2-2	NA	15	TRBV11-3
TGTGCCAGCAGCTTGGGCGCCGGGACAGGGAATGGCTACACCTTC	CASSLGAGTGNGYTF	TRBD1	TRBJ1-2	NA	15	TRBV5-4
TGTGCCAGCAGCTTGACAGGGGGCGGTTTTGGTGAGCAGTTCTTC	CASSLTGGGFGEQFF	TRBD1	TRBJ2-1	NA	15	TRBV27
TGTGCCAGCAGTTACTCGACAGCAGAAGCTTTCTTT	CASSYSTAEAFF	NA	TRBJ1-1	NA	12	TRBV6-6
TGCAGTGCTAGGGCAGGGGGCTCCTCTCTCCTCCACTTT	CSARAGGSSLLHF	TRBD1	TRBJ1-6	NA	13	TRBV20-1
TGCGCCAGCAGACAGCGCTTGGACGAGCAGTACTTC	CASRQRLDEQYF	NA	TRBJ2-7	NA	12	TRBV5-1
TGTGCCACCAGAGCAGACCCAACCAAAAACATTCAGTACTTC	CATRADPTKNIQYF	NA	TRBJ2-4	NA	14	TRBV15
TGTGCCAGCAGCTCAGCCCGGACAGGGGCTCTCTACGAGCAGTACTTC	CASSSARTGALYEQYF	TRBD1	TRBJ2-7	NA	16	TRBV7-6
TGTGCCAGCAGTTTGGAGCGGGGGACAGATACGCAGTATTTT	CASSLERGTDTQYF	TRBD2	TRBJ2-3	NA	14	TRBV12-3/TRBV12-4
TGTGCCAGCAGTCTAGCGGGGGGCACAGATACGCAGTATTTT	CASSLAGGTDTQYF	TRBD2	TRBJ2-3	few	14	TRBV9
TGCAGCGTTGAAGCGGGGGGCCGTACCGGGGAGCTGTTTTTT	CSVEAGGRTGELFF	NA	TRBJ2-2	NA	14	TRBV29-1
TGTGCCTGCGCCCAGGGGCTCGGCTACACCTTC	CACAQGLGYTF	NA	TRBJ1-2	NA	11	TRBV6-2/TRBV6-3
TGTGCCAGCAGTCGCGGGACAGGGGGTGAAGCTTTCTTT	CASSRGTGGEAFF	TRBD1	TRBJ1-1	NA	13	TRBV12-3/TRBV12-4
TGTGCCAGCATTTCGGGCCCAGCCTCCTACGAGCAGTACTTC	CASISGPASYEQYF	NA	TRBJ2-7	NA	14	TRBV6-2/TRBV6-3
TGCAGTGCTAGAGTTACAGGGGGCAATTCACCCCTCCACTTT	CSARVTGGNSPLHF	TRBD1	TRBJ1-6	NA	14	TRBV20-1
TGTGCCAGCAGCGGCGGACAGGGAGGCACAGATACGCAGTATTTT	CASSGGQGGTDTQYF	TRBD1	TRBJ2-3	NA	15	TRBV11-3
TGTGCCAGCTCACTCACCGGGAAGAGGGATCAGCCCCAGCATTTT	CASSLTGKRDQPQHF	NA	TRBJ1-5	NA	15	TRBV18
TGCAGTGCTAGACCTTCTAGCGGGGGGCTTCAAGAGACCCAGTACTTC	CSARPSSGGLQETQYF	TRBD2	TRBJ2-5	NA	16	TRBV20-1
TGTGCCAGCAGCCTGCGAGCGGGCTACGAGCAGTACTTC	CASSLRAGYEQYF	NA	TRBJ2-7	NA	13	TRBV9
TGTGCCAGCACCGACCAGCCAAAGTATGGCTACACCTTC	CASTDQPKYGYTF	NA	TRBJ1-2	NA	13	TRBV9
TGCAGTGCTAGAGATGGGCAGGACACAGATACGCAGTATTTT	CSARDGQDTDTQYF	NA	TRBJ2-3	few	14	TRBV20-1
TGCAGTGCAAGGACAGGAGATACGCAGTATTTT	CSARTGDTQYF	TRBD1	TRBJ2-3	NA	11	TRBV20-1